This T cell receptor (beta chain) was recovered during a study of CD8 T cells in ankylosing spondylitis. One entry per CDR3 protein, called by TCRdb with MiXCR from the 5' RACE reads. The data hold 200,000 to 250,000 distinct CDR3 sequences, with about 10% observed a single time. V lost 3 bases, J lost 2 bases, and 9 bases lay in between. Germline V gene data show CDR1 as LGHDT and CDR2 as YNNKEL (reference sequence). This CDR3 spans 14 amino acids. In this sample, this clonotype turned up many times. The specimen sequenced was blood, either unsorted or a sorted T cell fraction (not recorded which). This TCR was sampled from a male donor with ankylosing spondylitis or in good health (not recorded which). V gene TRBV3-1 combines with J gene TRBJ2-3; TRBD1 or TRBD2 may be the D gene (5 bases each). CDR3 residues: CASSQGLATDTQYF. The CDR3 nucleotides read TGTGCCAGCAGCCAGGGGCTAGCCACAGATACGCAGTATTTT.